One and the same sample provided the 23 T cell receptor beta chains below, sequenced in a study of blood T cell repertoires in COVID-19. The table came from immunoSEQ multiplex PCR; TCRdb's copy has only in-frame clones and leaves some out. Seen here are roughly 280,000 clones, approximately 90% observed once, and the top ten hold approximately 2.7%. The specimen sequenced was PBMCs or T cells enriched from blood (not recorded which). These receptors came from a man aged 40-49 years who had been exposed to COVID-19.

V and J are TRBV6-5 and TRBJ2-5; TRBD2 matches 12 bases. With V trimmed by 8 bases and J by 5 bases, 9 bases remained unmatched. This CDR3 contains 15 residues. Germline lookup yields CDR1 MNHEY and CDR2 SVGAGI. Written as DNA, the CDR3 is TGTGCCAGCGGAGGACTAGCGGGGATTTTCGAGACCCAGTACTTC. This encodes CASGGLAGIFETQYF.

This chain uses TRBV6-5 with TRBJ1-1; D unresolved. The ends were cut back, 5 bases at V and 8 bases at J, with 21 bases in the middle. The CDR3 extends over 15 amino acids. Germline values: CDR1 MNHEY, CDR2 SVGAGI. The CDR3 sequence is CASSIIDGENTEAFF. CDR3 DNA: TGTGCCAGCAGTATTATCGACGGGGAGAATACGGAAGCTTTCTTT.

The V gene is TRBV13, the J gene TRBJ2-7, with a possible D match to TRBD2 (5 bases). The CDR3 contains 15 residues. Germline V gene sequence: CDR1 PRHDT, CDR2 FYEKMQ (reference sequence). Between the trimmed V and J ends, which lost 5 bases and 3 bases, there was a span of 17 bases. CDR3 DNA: TGTGCCAGCAGCACTAGGACGGAGAGAGACTACGAGCAGTACTTC. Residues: CASSTRTERDYEQYF.

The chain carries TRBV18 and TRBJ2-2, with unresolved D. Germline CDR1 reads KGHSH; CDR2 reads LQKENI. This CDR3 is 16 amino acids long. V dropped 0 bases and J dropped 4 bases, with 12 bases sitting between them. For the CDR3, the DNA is TGTGCCAGCTCACCACCGTCGGGTTTGGGCACCGGGGAGCTGTTTTTT. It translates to CASSPPSGLGTGELFF.

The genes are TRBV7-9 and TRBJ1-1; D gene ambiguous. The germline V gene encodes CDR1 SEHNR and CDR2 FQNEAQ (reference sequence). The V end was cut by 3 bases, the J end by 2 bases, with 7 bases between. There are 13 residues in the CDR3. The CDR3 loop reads CASSFTGNTEAFF. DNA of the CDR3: TGTGCCAGCAGCTTCACGGGTAACACTGAAGCTTTCTTT.

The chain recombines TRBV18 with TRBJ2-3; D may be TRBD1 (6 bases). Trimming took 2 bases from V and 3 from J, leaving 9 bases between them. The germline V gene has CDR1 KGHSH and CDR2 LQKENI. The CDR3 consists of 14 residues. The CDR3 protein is CASSPNQGTDTQYF. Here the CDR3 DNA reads TGTGCCAGCTCACCAAATCAGGGGACAGATACGCAGTATTTT. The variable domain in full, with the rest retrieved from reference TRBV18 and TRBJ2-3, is NAGVMQNPRHLVRRRGQEARLRCSPMKGHSHVYWYRQLPEEGLKFMVYLQKENIIDESGMPKERFSAEFPKEGPSILRIQQVVRGDSAAYFCASSPNQGTDTQYFGPGTRLTVL.

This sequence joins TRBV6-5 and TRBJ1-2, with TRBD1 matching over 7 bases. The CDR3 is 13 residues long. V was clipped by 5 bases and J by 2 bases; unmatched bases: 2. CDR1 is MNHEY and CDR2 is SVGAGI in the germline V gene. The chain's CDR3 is CASSPDRNYGYTF. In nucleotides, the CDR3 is TGTGCCAGCAGTCCGGACAGGAACTATGGCTACACCTTC.

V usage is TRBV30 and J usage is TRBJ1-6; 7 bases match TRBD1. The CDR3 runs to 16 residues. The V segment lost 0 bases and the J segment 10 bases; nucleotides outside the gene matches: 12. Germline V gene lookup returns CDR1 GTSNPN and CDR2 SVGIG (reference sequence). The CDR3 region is CAWSVQGERFWSPLHF. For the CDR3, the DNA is TGTGCCTGGAGTGTGCAGGGGGAAAGATTTTGGTCACCCCTCCACTTT.

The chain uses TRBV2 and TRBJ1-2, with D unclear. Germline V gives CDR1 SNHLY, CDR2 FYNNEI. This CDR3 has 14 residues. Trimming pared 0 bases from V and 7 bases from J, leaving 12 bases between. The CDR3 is CASSEATLSAGYTF. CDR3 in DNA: TGTGCCAGCAGTGAAGCGACACTCTCGGCTGGCTACACCTTC.

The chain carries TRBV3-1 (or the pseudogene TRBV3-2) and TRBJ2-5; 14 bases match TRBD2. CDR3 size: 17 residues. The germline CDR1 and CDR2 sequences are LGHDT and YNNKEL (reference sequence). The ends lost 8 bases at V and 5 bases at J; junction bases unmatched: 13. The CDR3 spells CASGRLAGGERGETQYF. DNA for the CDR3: TGTGCCAGCGGAAGACTAGCGGGAGGGGAAAGGGGGGAGACCCAGTACTTC.

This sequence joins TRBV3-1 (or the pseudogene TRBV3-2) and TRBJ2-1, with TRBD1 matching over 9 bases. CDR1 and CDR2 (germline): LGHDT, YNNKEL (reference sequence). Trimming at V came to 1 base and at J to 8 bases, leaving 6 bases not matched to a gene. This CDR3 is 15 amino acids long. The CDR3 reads CASSQVNRGLDEQFF. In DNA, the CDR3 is TGTGCCAGCAGCCAAGTCAACAGGGGGCTCGATGAGCAGTTCTTC.

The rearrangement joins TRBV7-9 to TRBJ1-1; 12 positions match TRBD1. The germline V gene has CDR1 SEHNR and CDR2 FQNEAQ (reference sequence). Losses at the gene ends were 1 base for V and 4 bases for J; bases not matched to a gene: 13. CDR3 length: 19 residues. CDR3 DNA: TGTGCCAGCAGCTTAGGGATCCCGGGACAGGGGGCTTTGGGCACTGAAGCTTTCTTT. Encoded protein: CASSLGIPGQGALGTEAFF.

The CDR3 here is CASSVDRLAGQTGELFF. The CDR3 nucleotides are TGTGCCAGCAGCGTAGATCGACTAGCGGGACAAACCGGGGAGCTGTTTTTT. The chain has TRBV9 and TRBJ2-2; 11 bases are shared with TRBD2. The CDR3 covers 17 residues. V lost 0 bases, J lost 5 bases, and 6 bases stayed unmatched. Germline CDR1 reads SGDLS; CDR2 reads YYNGEE. The entire variable domain, with the rest obtained from reference TRBV9 and TRBJ2-2, is as follows: DSGVTQTPKHLITATGQRVTLRCSPRSGDLSVYWYQQSLDQGLQFLIQYYNGEERAKGNILERFSAQQFPDLHSELNLSSLELGDSALYFCASSVDRLAGQTGELFFGEGSRLTVL.

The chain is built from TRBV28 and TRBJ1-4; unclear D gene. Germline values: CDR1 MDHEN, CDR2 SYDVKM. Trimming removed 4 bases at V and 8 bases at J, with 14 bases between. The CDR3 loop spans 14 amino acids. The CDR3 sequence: CASSSGKKGEKLFF. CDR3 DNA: TGTGCCAGCAGTTCCGGGAAGAAAGGGGAAAAACTGTTTTTT.

This CDR3 is CASSSSGKNEKLFF. CDR3 nucleotide sequence: TGCGCCAGCAGCTCCTCCGGGAAGAATGAAAAACTGTTTTTT. The chain joins TRBV5-1 to TRBJ1-4; D is unresolved. V was clipped by 3 bases and J by 5 bases, with 11 bases between them. Per the germline V gene, CDR1 is SGHRS and CDR2 is YFSETQ. The CDR3 totals 14 residues.

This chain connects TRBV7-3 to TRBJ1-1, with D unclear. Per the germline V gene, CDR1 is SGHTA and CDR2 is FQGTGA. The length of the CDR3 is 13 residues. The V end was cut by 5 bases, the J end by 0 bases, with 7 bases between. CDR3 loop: CASSLRMNTEAFF. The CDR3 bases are TGTGCCAGCAGCCTGAGAATGAACACTGAAGCTTTCTTT. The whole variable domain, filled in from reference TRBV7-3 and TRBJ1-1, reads GAGVSQTPSNKVTEKGKYVELRCDPISGHTALYWYRQSLGQGPEFLIYFQGTGAADDSGLPNDRFFAVRPEGSVSTLKIQRTERGDSAVYLCASSLRMNTEAFFGQGTRLTVV.

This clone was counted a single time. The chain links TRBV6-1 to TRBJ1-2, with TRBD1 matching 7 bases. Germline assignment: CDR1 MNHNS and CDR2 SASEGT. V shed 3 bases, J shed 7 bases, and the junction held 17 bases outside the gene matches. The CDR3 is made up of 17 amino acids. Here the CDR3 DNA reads TGTGCCAGCAGTGAGGTTTTATGGGCGGAGACAGGGCTTGGCTACACCTTC. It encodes CASSEVLWAETGLGYTF.

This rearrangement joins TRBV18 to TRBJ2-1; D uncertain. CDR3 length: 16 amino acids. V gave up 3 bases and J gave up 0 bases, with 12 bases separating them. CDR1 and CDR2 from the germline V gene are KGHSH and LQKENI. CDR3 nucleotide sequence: TGTGCCAGCTCACCGATGGGCCCGAACTCCTACAATGAGCAGTTCTTC. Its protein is CASSPMGPNSYNEQFF.

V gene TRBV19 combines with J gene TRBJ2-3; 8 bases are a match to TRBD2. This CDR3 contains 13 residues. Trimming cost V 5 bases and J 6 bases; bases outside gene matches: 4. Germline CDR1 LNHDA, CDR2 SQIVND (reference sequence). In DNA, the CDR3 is TGTGCCAGTAGTGTCTCTAGCGGGGATACGCAGTATTTT. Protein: CASSVSSGDTQYF. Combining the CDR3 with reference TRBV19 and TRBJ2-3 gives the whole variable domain DGGITQSPKYLFRKEGQNVTLSCEQNLNHDAMYWYRQDPGQGLRLIYYSQIVNDFQKGDIAEGYSVSREKKESFPLTVTSAQKNPTAFYLCASSVSSGDTQYFGPGTRLTVL.

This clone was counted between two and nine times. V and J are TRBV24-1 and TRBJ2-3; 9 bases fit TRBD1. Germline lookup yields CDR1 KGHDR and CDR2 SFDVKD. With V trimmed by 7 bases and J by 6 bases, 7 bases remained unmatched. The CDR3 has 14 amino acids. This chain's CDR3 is CATSRGQGTDTQYF. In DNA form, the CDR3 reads TGTGCCACCAGCCGGGGACAGGGAACCGATACGCAGTATTTT.

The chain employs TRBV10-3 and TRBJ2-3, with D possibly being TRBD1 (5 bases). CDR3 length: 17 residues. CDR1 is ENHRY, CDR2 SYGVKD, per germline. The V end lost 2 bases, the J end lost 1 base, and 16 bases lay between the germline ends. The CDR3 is CAISEPSAGLGTDTQYF. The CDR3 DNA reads TGTGCCATCAGTGAGCCCTCGGCAGGGCTGGGCACAGATACGCAGTATTTT.

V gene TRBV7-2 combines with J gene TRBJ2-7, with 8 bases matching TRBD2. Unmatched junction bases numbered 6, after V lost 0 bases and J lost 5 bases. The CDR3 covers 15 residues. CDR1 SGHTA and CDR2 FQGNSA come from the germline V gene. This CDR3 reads CASSLASGGMDEQYF. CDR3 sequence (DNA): TGTGCCAGCAGCTTAGCGTCGGGGGGGATGGACGAGCAGTACTTC.

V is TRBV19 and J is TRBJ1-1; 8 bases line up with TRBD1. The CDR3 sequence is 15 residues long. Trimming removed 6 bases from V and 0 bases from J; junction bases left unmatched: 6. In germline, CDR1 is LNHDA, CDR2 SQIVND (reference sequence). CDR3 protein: CASREQGVLNTEAFF. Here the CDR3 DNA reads TGTGCCAGTAGGGAACAGGGGGTATTGAACACTGAAGCTTTCTTT.